This entry concerns a single T cell receptor beta chain. What this receptor recognizes is not known. No clone much larger than this one lies a single base away; base qualities are absent. The data stem from a study of blood T cell repertoires in COVID-19 (TCRdb year 2020). Regarding the research as a whole: Samples from collaborators originated in the United States, Italy and Spain and spanned both the acute and convalescent phases of COVID-19. Where HLA class I and class II types were available, the types were taken from metadata supplied by the sample provider, not from assay-based typing. The material from the prospective study consisted of cDNA or gDNA derived from T cells, B-cell-depleted T cells, or PBMCs. Samples came from the ongoing ImmuneRACE study (first 160 participants) plus 1,254 subjects from 6 global collaborators. Sample metadata almost always included a de-identified subject ID, COVID-19 status, age in years and sex. A freely available public database, intended as a resource for researchers studying the immune response to SARS-CoV-2, is where the repertoires were released. The dataset comprised deeply sampled blood TCRbeta repertoires from subjects exposed to, actively infected with, or recovered from COVID-19. Study-level results and caveats: The quantity of clinical and demographic metadata differed by source and by participant and was supplied without curation.

Via the germline V gene (reference sequence), CDR1 is SGHKS and CDR2 YYEKEE. Trimming accounts for 4 bases at V and 3 bases at J, while the number of junction bases matched to no gene is 4. The CDR3 sequence holds 14 residues, the cysteine and phenylalanine included. CDR3 DNA is the only sequence kept; it has 42 bases, read in frame from the first base. Participants in the prospective study were enrolled through a virtual design, were aged roughly 18 to 100 years, and lived in about 25 United States geographic areas. In the prospective study, cohorts were assigned on the basis of participant-reported clinical history obtained from a screening survey and a study questionnaire. In the prospective study, whole blood, serum and a nasopharyngeal or oropharyngeal swab were collected from each participant by mobile phlebotomists. Over a roughly two-month period, participants in the prospective study had the option of providing additional blood draws and questionnaires. Before DNA extraction, blood samples from the prospective study were shipped at room temperature or frozen.

TCRbeta CDR3 regions were amplified from genomic DNA using the immunoSEQ Assay, a bias-controlled multiplex PCR. Per the source publication's procedure: The number of nucleated cells in each sample was estimated from the amplification of reference gene primers within the assay. To quantify the absolute abundance of each unique TCRbeta CDR3 rearrangement, sequence reads were collapsed and filtered. For each sample, productive Simpson clonality was calculated by taking the square root of Simpson's diversity index across productive rearrangements. Drawn from immuneACCESS, this table holds only the in-frame rearrangements with V and J called that TCRdb kept. Clones are partly lost; checked studies trace under half to an unresolved V gene and leave the rest unexplained. The V and J calls and clone size come from that table; D and trimming were worked out from the DNA. In this sample the table shows about 220,000 clones, 75% to 90% of which occur a single time. The ten largest account for over 3% of the sample.

The sequence links TRBV5-5 to TRBJ2-5, with 9 bases in between that match TRBD1. What was sequenced was PBMCs or T cells enriched from blood (not recorded which). The clonotype originates from a woman in her thirties or forties with acute COVID-19. The DNA sequence follows: TGTGCCAGCAGCCAAGGGACAGGGAAAGAGACCCAGTACTTC. Its protein product is CASSQGTGKETQYF.